A single sample is the source of the 29 T cell receptor beta chains below, sequenced in a study of T cell responses to AZD1222 COVID-19 vaccine. Sequencing used immunoSEQ multiplex PCR; TCRdb keeps in-frame clones, though not all of them. Of 100,000 to 150,000 clones listed, 87% were seen once; the top ten hold approximately 1.5%. Sequencing was performed on peripheral blood, taken on day 0 of AZD1222 vaccination. The receptor source for this set is an adult in good health.

The V call is TRBV7-9, the J call TRBJ1-4; 7 bases align to TRBD1. J was trimmed by 8 bases and V by 3 bases; bases with no gene match: 6. Germline lookup yields CDR1 SEHNR and CDR2 FQNEAQ (reference sequence). CDR3 length equals 14 residues. The CDR3 nucleotides are TGTGCCAGCAGCTTTGAGGGGGCGGAGGAAAAACTGTTTTTT. Protein product: CASSFEGAEEKLFF.

CDR3 residues: CASSTEPGQGAANEKLFF. Here the CDR3 DNA reads TGTGCCAGCAGCACGGAACCGGGACAGGGGGCGGCTAATGAAAAACTGTTTTTT. V gene TRBV5-4 combines with J gene TRBJ1-4; 12 positions match TRBD1. V lost 4 bases to trimming and J lost 3 bases; unmatched junction nucleotides: 10. The germline V gene has CDR1 SGHNT and CDR2 YYREEE (reference sequence). This CDR3 contains 18 residues.

Concerning this clone: Distinct nucleotide sequences in the sample also encode this CDR3. This chain uses TRBV12-3 or TRBV12-4 with TRBJ1-5; D remains unclear. V lost 3 bases to trimming and J lost 2 bases, with 2 bases between them. CDR3 length equals 12 residues. CDR3 nucleotides: TGTGCCAGCAGTTTTGGCAATCAGCCCCAGCATTTT. Translated: CASSFGNQPQHF.

The V gene is TRBV5-1, the J gene TRBJ2-3; possible D gene TRBD1, 6 bases. V was trimmed by 4 bases and J by 1 base, leaving 16 bases between them. CDR3 size: 16 residues. CDR1 and CDR2 (germline): SGHRS, YFSETQ. Here the CDR3 DNA reads TGCGCCAGCAGCGGGGGCGGCGCGTGGGGCACAGATACGCAGTATTTT. Amino acids: CASSGGGAWGTDTQYF.

CDR3 sequence reads: CASSLGGNTIYF. CDR3 coding DNA: TGCGCCAGCAGCTTGGGGGGAAACACCATATATTTT. This chain connects TRBV5-1 to TRBJ1-3, with no clear D. V dropped 0 bases and J dropped 4 bases, with 2 bases sitting between them. The CDR3 extends over 12 amino acids. Germline V gene lookup returns CDR1 SGHRS and CDR2 YFSETQ. The variable domain in full, with the rest retrieved from reference TRBV5-1 and TRBJ1-3, is KAGVTQTPRYLIKTRGQQVTLSCSPISGHRSVSWYQQTPGQGLQFLFEYFSETQRNKGNFPGRFSGRQFSNSRSEMNVSTLELGDSALYLCASSLGGNTIYFGEGSWLTVV.

The chain couples TRBV4-3 to TRBJ1-6; maybe TRBD1 (5 bases). Germline CDR1 is LGHNA and CDR2 is YSLEER. This CDR3 has 18 amino acids. V shed 0 bases and J shed 0 bases, with 12 bases lying between them. CDR3 DNA sequence: TGCGCCAGCAGCCAAGATGAGCCAGGGAGCTCCTATAATTCACCCCTCCACTTT. It specifies CASSQDEPGSSYNSPLHF.

The V call is TRBV30, the J call TRBJ1-2, with TRBD1 matching over 8 bases. The trim removed 2 bases at V and 8 bases at J, leaving 13 bases unmatched. Germline-derived CDR1 and CDR2 are GTSNPN and SVGIG (reference sequence). This CDR3 comprises 15 residues. The CDR3 DNA is TGTGCCTGGAGTTCCAAATCAGGGGGCGGTTACGGCTACACCTTC. It codes for CAWSSKSGGGYGYTF.

The rearrangement links TRBV29-1 to TRBJ2-2; D may match TRBD1 or TRBD2 (5 bases each). In germline, CDR1 is SQVTM, CDR2 ANQGSEA. This CDR3 has 13 residues. V dropped 0 bases and J dropped 6 bases, with 8 bases sitting between them. CDR3 nucleotide sequence: TGCAGCGTTGAAGATAGGGGACCCGGGGAGCTGTTTTTT. Its protein product is CSVEDRGPGELFF.

This CDR3 reads CASSRNKGGSYGYTF. CDR3 coding DNA: TGTGCCAGCAGCCGAAATAAAGGGGGAAGCTATGGCTACACCTTC. The rearrangement uses TRBV28 and TRBJ1-2, with D maybe TRBD1 (6 bases). The ends were cut back, 6 bases at V and 4 bases at J, with 18 bases in the middle. This CDR3 comprises 15 residues. The germline CDR1 and CDR2 sequences are MDHEN and SYDVKM.

The chain carries TRBV27 and TRBJ1-1; D may be TRBD1 (5 bases). Trimming cost V 4 bases and J 9 bases, with 15 bases left between them. The V gene's germline CDR1 is MNHEY and CDR2 SMNVEV (reference sequence). CDR3 length: 13 residues. CDR3 sequence reads: CASSSQGMWKAFF. Written as DNA, the CDR3 is TGTGCCAGCAGTTCTCAGGGAATGTGGAAAGCTTTCTTT.

The DNA of the CDR3 is TGTGCCAGCAGTTCGCCGGGACAGAGGATGAACTATGGCTACACCTTC. It translates to CASSSPGQRMNYGYTF. The chain combines TRBV6-5 with TRBJ1-2, with 7 bases that match TRBD1. This CDR3 is 16 amino acids long. Trimming removed 4 bases from V and 2 bases from J; junction bases left unmatched: 10. The germline CDR1 and CDR2 sequences are MNHEY and SVGAGI.

The chain recombines TRBV18 with TRBJ2-2; TRBD1 aligns across 8 bases. The CDR3 totals 15 residues. CDR1 is KGHSH and CDR2 is LQKENI in the germline V gene. V gave up 3 bases and J gave up 7 bases; unmatched junction bases: 7. CDR3 residues: CASSPTGEYGGELFF. DNA of the CDR3: TGTGCCAGCTCACCGACAGGGGAATATGGCGGGGAGCTGTTTTTT.

The rearrangement joins TRBV4-3 to TRBJ2-7, with TRBD2 matching over 14 bases. The V segment lost 2 bases and the J segment 3 bases; nucleotides outside the gene matches: 9. The CDR3 totals 18 residues. CDR1 and CDR2 (germline): LGHNA, YSLEER. CDR3 nucleotides: TGCGCCAGCAGCCAATGGACTAGCGGGGGGCTGCAATTCTACGAGCAGTACTTC. Protein: CASSQWTSGGLQFYEQYF.

The chain employs TRBV9 and TRBJ2-3; 8 nucleotides line up with TRBD2. Germline V gene data show CDR1 as SGDLS and CDR2 as YYNGEE. There are 17 residues in the CDR3. Losses at the gene ends were 0 bases for V and 6 bases for J; bases not matched to a gene: 12. As DNA, the CDR3 is TGTGCCAGCAGCGTAGGCATAGCGGGGCCGTTTGGCGATACGCAGTATTTT. This encodes CASSVGIAGPFGDTQYF.

As DNA, the CDR3 is TGTGCCAGCAGCTTAGTGTCCGGGGCCCCGAACACTGAAGCTTTCTTT. Translated, it gives CASSLVSGAPNTEAFF. This chain joins TRBV7-2 and TRBJ1-1, with D tentatively TRBD1 (5 bases). The V end was cut by 1 base, the J end by 1 base, with 13 bases between. The length of the CDR3 is 16 residues. CDR1 is SGHTA and CDR2 is FQGNSA in the germline V gene.

This clone has a single count. V gene TRBV25-1 combines with J gene TRBJ1-6; weak D call: TRBD1 (5 bases). This CDR3 has 16 residues. Germline V gene data show CDR1 as MGHDK and CDR2 as SYGVNS. Trimming took off 1 base at V and 5 bases at J, with 12 bases between the two ends. The CDR3 region has the DNA TGTGCCAGCAGTGAATCTTGGGGGGTAGATAATTCACCCCTCCACTTT. Protein product: CASSESWGVDNSPLHF.

The V gene is TRBV28, the J gene TRBJ1-3; possibly TRBD1 for D (6 bases). Trimming cost V 7 bases and J 4 bases, with 20 bases left between them. The CDR3 runs to 16 residues. Germline CDR1 is MDHEN and CDR2 is SYDVKM. The CDR3 sequence is CASTTLPGAGGNTIYF. The DNA for the CDR3 is TGTGCCAGCACAACATTACCAGGGGCCGGAGGAAACACCATATATTTT.

This clone appeared a single time. The rearrangement uses TRBV19 and TRBJ1-2; 8 bases align to TRBD1. The length of the CDR3 is 14 residues. After removal of 5 bases from V and 0 bases from J, the junction contained 2 bases not matched to a gene. CDR1 LNHDA and CDR2 SQIVND come from the germline V gene (reference sequence). The CDR3 protein is CASSAGGSNYGYTF. In DNA, the CDR3 is TGTGCCAGTAGTGCAGGGGGCTCTAACTATGGCTACACCTTC.

The CDR3 coding sequence is TGTGCCACCAGCAGAGATGGCAGGGGCTACACCTTC. Translating gives CATSRDGRGYTF. This rearrangement joins TRBV15 to TRBJ1-2; D remains unclear. This CDR3 comprises 12 residues. From germline, CDR1 is LNHNV and CDR2 YYDKDF (reference sequence). Trimming removed 0 bases at V and 8 bases at J, with 7 bases between.

The J gene is TRBJ2-3, the V gene TRBV18; possibly TRBD2 for D (6 bases). The CDR3 length is 16 residues. Looked up from germline, CDR1 is KGHSH and CDR2 is LQKENI. V was pared by 5 bases and J by 0 bases, with 15 bases between. CDR3 region: CASSTTGGTSTDTQYF. CDR3 in DNA: TGTGCCAGCTCAACCACGGGCGGGACTAGCACAGATACGCAGTATTTT.

The chain recombines TRBV27 with TRBJ1-6, with 7 bases aligning to TRBD1. This CDR3 has 14 residues. V shed 5 bases, J shed 10 bases, and the junction held 8 bases outside the gene matches. Germline V gives CDR1 MNHEY, CDR2 SMNVEV (reference sequence). Written as DNA, the CDR3 is TGTGCCAGCAGTCTCGGACAGGACGACTCACCCCTCCACTTT. This encodes CASSLGQDDSPLHF.

This chain connects TRBV3-1 (or the pseudogene TRBV3-2) to TRBJ1-4; the match to TRBD1 covers 8 bases. The CDR3 covers 15 residues. CDR1 LGHDT and CDR2 YNNKEL come from the germline V gene (reference sequence). V lost 5 bases and J lost 8; bases outside the gene matches: 10. The CDR3 nucleotides read TGTGCCAGCAGCTTTTCGACAGGGGACTTAGAAAAACTGTTTTTT. This gives the protein CASSFSTGDLEKLFF.

The chain employs TRBV27 and TRBJ2-7; TRBD1 matches at 11 bases. This CDR3 is 15 amino acids long. Per germline, CDR1 MNHEY and CDR2 SMNVEV (reference sequence). Trimming removed 6 bases from V and 1 base from J; junction bases left unmatched: 5. The CDR3, as DNA: TGTGCCAGCAGCCACGGACAGGGGGCTTCCTACGAGCAGTACTTC. The encoded protein is CASSHGQGASYEQYF.

This clone was seen a handful of times. This chain connects TRBV19 to TRBJ1-5; D might be TRBD1 (5 bases). The CDR3 is made up of 16 amino acids. The germline V and J ends were trimmed by 7 bases and 2 bases, with 18 bases remaining between them. CDR1 is LNHDA, CDR2 SQIVND, per germline (reference sequence). The CDR3 DNA is TGTGCCAGTACCCCTTTAGGGCAGGGCGGCAATCAGCCCCAGCATTTT. As protein: CASTPLGQGGNQPQHF.

This clone was counted a single time. The chain uses TRBV7-8 and TRBJ1-6, with 12 bases lining up with TRBD1. This CDR3 spans 19 amino acids. With 5 bases clipped from V and 9 bases from J, the junction kept 17 bases outside the gene matches. Germline V CDR1 and CDR2: SGHVS, FQNEAQ. In DNA form, the CDR3 reads TGTGCCAGCAGCGTCGGGACAGGGGGCGAGTGGCACGGTGGTTCACCCCTCCACTTT. This gives the protein CASSVGTGGEWHGGSPLHF.

The chain recombines TRBV9 with TRBJ1-1; D is uncertain. V was trimmed by 0 bases and J by 5 bases, leaving 8 bases between them. The CDR3 spans 13 residues. The germline V gene has CDR1 SGDLS and CDR2 YYNGEE. The CDR3 loop reads CASSVDIWTEAFF. The CDR3 bases are TGTGCCAGCAGCGTAGATATCTGGACTGAAGCTTTCTTT.

The chain joins TRBV19 to TRBJ1-2; D is perhaps TRBD1 (5 bases). This CDR3 region has 15 residues. The V end was cut by 3 bases, the J end by 0 bases, with 11 bases between. Germline CDR1 and CDR2: LNHDA and SQIVND (reference sequence). The CDR3 reads CASSIVGVTNYGYTF. In nucleotides, the CDR3 is TGTGCCAGTAGTATCGTGGGGGTTACTAACTATGGCTACACCTTC.

This sequence joins TRBV7-9 and TRBJ2-1; D is perhaps TRBD1 (5 bases). V was cut by 5 bases and J by 6 bases, with 23 bases left in between. Germline V gene lookup returns CDR1 SEHNR and CDR2 FQNEAQ (reference sequence). This CDR3 has 17 amino acids. The CDR3 nucleotides are TGTGCCAGCAGCCGTAGGGGCGGTTTGGATCGGGTCAATGAGCAGTTCTTC. It yields the protein CASSRRGGLDRVNEQFF.

This chain uses TRBV29-1 with TRBJ1-2; weak D call: TRBD1 (6 bases). Germline V gene lookup returns CDR1 SQVTM and CDR2 ANQGSEA. V shed 6 bases and J shed 2 bases, with 10 bases lying between them. This CDR3 is 12 amino acids long. The CDR3: CSVRGRNYGYTF. DNA of the CDR3: TGCAGCGTCAGGGGACGAAACTATGGCTACACCTTC. Looking up the rest from reference TRBV29-1 and TRBJ1-2 gives the full variable domain: SAVISQKPSRDICQRGTSLTIQCQVDSQVTMMFWYRQQPGQSLTLIATANQGSEATYESGFVIDKFPISRPNLTFSTLTVSNMSPEDSSIYLCSVRGRNYGYTFGSGTRLTVV.